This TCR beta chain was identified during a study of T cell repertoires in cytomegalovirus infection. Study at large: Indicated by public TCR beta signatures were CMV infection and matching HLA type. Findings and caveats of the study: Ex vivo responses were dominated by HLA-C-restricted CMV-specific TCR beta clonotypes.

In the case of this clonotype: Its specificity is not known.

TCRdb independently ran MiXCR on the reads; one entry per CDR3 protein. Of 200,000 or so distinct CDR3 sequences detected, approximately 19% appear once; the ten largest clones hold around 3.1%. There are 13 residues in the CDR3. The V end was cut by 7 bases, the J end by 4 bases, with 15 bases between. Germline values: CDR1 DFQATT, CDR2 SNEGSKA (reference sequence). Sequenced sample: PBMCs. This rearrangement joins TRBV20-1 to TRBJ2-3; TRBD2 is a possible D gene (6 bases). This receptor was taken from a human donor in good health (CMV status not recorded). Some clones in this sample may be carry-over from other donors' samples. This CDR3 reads CSGTGGLADTQYF. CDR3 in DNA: TGCAGTGGAACCGGGGGATTGGCAGATACGCAGTATTTT.